This T cell receptor beta chain is from a study of identical twins. The study, taken as a whole, reports: The study found weaker excess twin sharing in beta out-of-frame sequences.

V was clipped by 5 bases and J by 4 bases; unmatched bases: 9. The CDR3 covers 14 residues. Per the germline V gene, CDR1 is DFQATT and CDR2 is SNEGSKA (reference sequence). Comments on this clonotype: The antigen remains unidentified.

TCRdb reprocessed the 5' RACE reads with MiXCR, giving one entry per CDR3 protein. The sample records 700,000 or so distinct CDR3 sequences, about 20% being singletons. A further study also used this sample, focusing on T cells expressing NK-cell markers.

The chain links TRBV20-1 to TRBJ2-7; 9 nucleotides agree with TRBD1. This receptor was obtained from a woman aged 18-30 years in good health. The specimen sequenced was PBMCs. In DNA, the CDR3 is TGCAGTGCTCAATCCGGGACAGGGTTTTACGAGCAGTACTTC. This codes for CSAQSGTGFYEQYF.